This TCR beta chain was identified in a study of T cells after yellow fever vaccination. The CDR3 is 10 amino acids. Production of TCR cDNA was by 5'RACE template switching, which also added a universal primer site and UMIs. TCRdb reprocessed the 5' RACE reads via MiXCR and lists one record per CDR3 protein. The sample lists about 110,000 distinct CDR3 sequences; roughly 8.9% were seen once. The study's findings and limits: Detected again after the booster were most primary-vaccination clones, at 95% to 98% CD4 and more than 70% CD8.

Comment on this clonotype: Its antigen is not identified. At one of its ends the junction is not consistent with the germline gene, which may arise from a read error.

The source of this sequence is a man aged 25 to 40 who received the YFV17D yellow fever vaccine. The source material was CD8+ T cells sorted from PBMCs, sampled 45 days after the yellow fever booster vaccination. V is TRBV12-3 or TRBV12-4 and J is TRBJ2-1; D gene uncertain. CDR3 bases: TGTGCCAGCAGTTTAAATGGGCAGTTCTTC. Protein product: CASSLNGQFF.